Listed here is a single TCR beta chain. This record belongs to a study of blood T cell repertoires in COVID-19. The wider study: In each case, the material was cDNA or gDNA derived from T cells, B-cell-depleted T cells, or PBMCs.

Germline values: CDR1 GTSNPN, CDR2 SVGIG (reference sequence). Trimming took 4 bases from V and 10 from J; bases not matched to a gene: 15. The CDR3 is 15 amino acids. Study processing details: Estimation of nucleated cell counts was performed using reference gene primer amplification. The protocol was immunoSEQ multiplex PCR, while the TCRdb copy is restricted to in-frame clones and leaves out a portion. D and trimming come from the DNA, and the V and J calls and clone size come from that table. The table records roughly 200,000 clones, 85% of them present only once. Participant-given clinical history determined each cohort assignment. Two consecutive negative NP/OP PCR tests, clearance, or resolved symptoms defined Cohort 3 recovery.

The sequence was collected from a man aged 40-49 years who had recovered from COVID-19. The sample taken for sequencing was PBMCs or T cells enriched from blood (not recorded which). The J gene is TRBJ2-3, the V gene TRBV30; 9 nucleotides align to TRBD1. The CDR3: CAWTNRGRPKGSQYF. For the CDR3, the DNA is TGTGCCTGGACTAACAGGGGGCGCCCAAAGGGGTCGCAGTATTTT. Complete variable domain (other parts from reference TRBV30 and TRBJ2-3): SQTIHQWPATLVQPVGSPLSLECTVEGTSNPNLYWYRQAAGRGLQLLFYSVGIGQISSEVPQNLSASRPQDRQFILSSKKLLLSDSGFYLCAWTNRGRPKGSQYFGPGTRLTVL.